The clone carrying this TCR beta chain was counted between two and nine times. No antigen is known for it. The sample originates from a study of response to subunit inactivated influenza vaccine. In germline, CDR1 is SEHNR, CDR2 FQNEAQ (reference sequence). The CDR3 extends over 15 amino acids. V gave up 1 base and J gave up 6 bases, with 13 bases separating them. Regarding the study as a whole: Few new T cells, the authors suggested, are recruited by each seasonal influenza vaccination.

TCRdb independently ran MiXCR on the RT-PCR reads; one entry per CDR3 protein. The repertoire holds roughly 790,000 distinct CDR3 sequences, with around 20% as singletons. Sequenced material: PBMCs from blood, taken 5 days after vaccination. The clonotype comes from a man aged 45 to 65 who received an inactivated influenza vaccine. The chain has TRBV7-9 and TRBJ1-3; D gene ambiguous. CDR3 region: CASSLVKGMENTIYF. The CDR3 nucleotides are TGTGCCAGCAGCTTAGTTAAGGGAATGGAAAACACCATATATTTT.